This T cell receptor (beta chain) is from a study of glioma-infiltrating T cells. Amplification of TCR alpha and beta CDR3 regions from RNA used iRepertoire nested multiplex PCR. For one-step reverse transcription and amplification, 100-400 ng of tissue mRNA or PBMC total RNA was used. TCRdb ran MiXCR on the multiplex PCR reads and lists one entry per CDR3 protein. The sample records fewer than 200,000 distinct CDR3 sequences, 32% being singletons. This clonotype was counted many times. Its antigen is as yet unknown. Notes on the study in general: Tissue and blood shared very few CDR3 sequences. Non-neoplastic patients had below-expected tissue-blood divergence, while all gliomas exceeded expectation.

With 5 bases removed from V and 6 bases from J, the gap between germline ends came to 20 bases. The CDR3 has 15 amino acids. From germline, CDR1 is DFQATT and CDR2 SNEGSKA (reference sequence). What was sequenced was glioma tissue, nonneoplastic brain tissue, or PBMCs (not recorded which). The chain employs TRBV20-1 and TRBJ2-4; D unclear. The receptor was isolated from a human donor with low-grade glioma or glioblastoma, undergoing nonglioma brain surgery, or in good health (not recorded which). Here the CDR3 reads CSAVRATYGLNIQYF. CDR3 in DNA: TGCAGTGCTGTCCGGGCCACATACGGGTTAAACATTCAGTACTTC.